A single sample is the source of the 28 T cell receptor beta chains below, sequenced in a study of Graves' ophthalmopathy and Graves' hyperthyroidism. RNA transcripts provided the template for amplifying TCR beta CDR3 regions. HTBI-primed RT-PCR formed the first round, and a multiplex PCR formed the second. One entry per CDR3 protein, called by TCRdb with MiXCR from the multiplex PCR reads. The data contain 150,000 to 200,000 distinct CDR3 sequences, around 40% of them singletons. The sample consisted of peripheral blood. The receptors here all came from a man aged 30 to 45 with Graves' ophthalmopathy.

Written as DNA, the CDR3 is TGTGCCTGGAGGTCAGGATTCTTCGCTGGCTACACCTTC. Translated, it gives CAWRSGFFAGYTF. The chain is built from TRBV30 and TRBJ1-2; D unresolved. The V gene lost 3 bases and the J gene lost 7 bases, with 15 bases spanning the gap. This CDR3 has 13 residues. From germline, CDR1 is GTSNPN and CDR2 SVGIG (reference sequence). Full variable domain (rest looked up from reference TRBV30 and TRBJ1-2): SQTIHQWPATLVQPVGSPLSLECTVEGTSNPNLYWYRQAAGRGLQLLFYSVGIGQISSEVPQNLSASRPQDRQFILSSKKLLLSDSGFYLCAWRSGFFAGYTFGSGTRLTVV.

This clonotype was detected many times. The CDR3 region has the DNA TGTGCCAGCAGCTTATTCTCCCTCGCCAGGGGTTCCTACGAGCAGTACTTC. Its translation: CASSLFSLARGSYEQYF. J is TRBJ2-7 and V is TRBV11-3; possible D gene TRBD1, 6 bases. CDR1 and CDR2 from the germline V gene are SGHNT and YENEEA. Trimming shortened V by 2 bases and J by 1 base, and 18 bases separated the two germline ends. The CDR3 runs to 17 residues.

The CDR3 region is CSAVGRYEQYF. The CDR3 DNA sequence: TGCAGTGCTGTCGGCCGCTACGAGCAGTACTTC. The chain recombines TRBV20-1 with TRBJ2-7; D unclear. This CDR3 is built from 11 residues. The V end lost 5 bases, the J end lost 3 bases, and 8 bases lay between the germline ends. CDR1 and CDR2 (germline): DFQATT, SNEGSKA (reference sequence).

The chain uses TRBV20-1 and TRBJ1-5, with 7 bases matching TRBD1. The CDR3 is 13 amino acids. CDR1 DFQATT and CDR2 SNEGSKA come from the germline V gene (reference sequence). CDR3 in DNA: TGCAGCAAAAGCAACGGTGGGACAGAGCCCCAGCATTTT. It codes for CSKSNGGTEPQHF.

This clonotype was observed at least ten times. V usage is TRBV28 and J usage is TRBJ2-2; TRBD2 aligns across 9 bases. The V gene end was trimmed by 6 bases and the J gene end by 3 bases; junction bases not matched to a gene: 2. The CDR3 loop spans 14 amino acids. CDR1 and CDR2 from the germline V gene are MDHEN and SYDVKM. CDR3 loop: CASRREGYTGELFF. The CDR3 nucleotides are TGTGCCAGCAGGCGGGAGGGGTACACCGGGGAGCTGTTTTTT.

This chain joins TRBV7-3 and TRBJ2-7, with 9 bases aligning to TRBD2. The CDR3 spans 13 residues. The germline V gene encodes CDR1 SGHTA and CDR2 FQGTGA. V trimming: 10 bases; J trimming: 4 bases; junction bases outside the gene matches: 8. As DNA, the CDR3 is TGTGCCACCGCCCAACTAGCGGGTTACGAGCAGTACTTC. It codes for CATAQLAGYEQYF.

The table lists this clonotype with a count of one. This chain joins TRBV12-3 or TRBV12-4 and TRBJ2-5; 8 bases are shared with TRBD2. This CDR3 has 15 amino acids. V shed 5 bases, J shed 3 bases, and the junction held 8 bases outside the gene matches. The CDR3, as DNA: TGTGCCAGCAGTCCCCCCGGGAGGGGGGAAGAGACCCAGTACTTC. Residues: CASSPPGRGEETQYF.

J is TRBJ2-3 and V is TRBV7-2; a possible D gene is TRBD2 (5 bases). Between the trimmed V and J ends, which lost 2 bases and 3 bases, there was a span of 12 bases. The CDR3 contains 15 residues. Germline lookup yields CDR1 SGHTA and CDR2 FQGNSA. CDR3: CASSLSGSRTDTQYF. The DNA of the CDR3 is TGTGCCAGCAGCTTATCGGGGTCACGGACAGATACGCAGTATTTT.

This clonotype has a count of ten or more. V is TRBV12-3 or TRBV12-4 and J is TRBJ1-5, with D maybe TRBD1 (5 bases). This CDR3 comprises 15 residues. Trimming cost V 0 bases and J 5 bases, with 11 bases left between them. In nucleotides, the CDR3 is TGTGCCAGCAGTTTAGCGGGGGGTTCCCATCAGCCCCAGCATTTT. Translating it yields CASSLAGGSHQPQHF.

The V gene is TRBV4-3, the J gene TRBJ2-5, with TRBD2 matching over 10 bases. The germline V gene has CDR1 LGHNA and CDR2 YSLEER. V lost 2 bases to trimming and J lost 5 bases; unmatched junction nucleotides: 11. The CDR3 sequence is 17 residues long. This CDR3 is CASSQSKELAGWETQYF. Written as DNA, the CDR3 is TGCGCCAGCAGCCAATCTAAGGAACTAGCGGGATGGGAGACCCAGTACTTC.

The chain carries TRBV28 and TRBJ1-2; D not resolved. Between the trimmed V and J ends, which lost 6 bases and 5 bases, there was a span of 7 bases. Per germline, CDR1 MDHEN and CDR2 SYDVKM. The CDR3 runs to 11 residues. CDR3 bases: TGTGCCAGCAGACAAGCTTATGGCTACACCTTC. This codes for CASRQAYGYTF.

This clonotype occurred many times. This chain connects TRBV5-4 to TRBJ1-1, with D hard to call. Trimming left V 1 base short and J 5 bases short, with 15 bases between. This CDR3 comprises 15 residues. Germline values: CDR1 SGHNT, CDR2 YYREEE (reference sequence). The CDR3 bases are TGTGCCAGCAGCTTGTCTCCGGCAATTACGACTGAAGCTTTCTTT. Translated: CASSLSPAITTEAFF.

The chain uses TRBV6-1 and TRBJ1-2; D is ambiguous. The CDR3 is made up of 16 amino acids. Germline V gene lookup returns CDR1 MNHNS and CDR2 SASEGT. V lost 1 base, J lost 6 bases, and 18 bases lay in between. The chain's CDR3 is CASSEGEAVGYNGYTF. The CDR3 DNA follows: TGTGCCAGCAGTGAAGGCGAGGCGGTGGGATACAATGGCTACACCTTC.

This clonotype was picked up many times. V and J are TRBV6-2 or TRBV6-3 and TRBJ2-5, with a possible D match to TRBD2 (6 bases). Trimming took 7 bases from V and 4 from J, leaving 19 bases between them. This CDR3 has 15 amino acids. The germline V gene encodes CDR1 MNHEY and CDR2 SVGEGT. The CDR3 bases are TGTGCCAGCACATCGTCCGGGAGTCATGGAGAGACCCAGTACTTC. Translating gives CASTSSGSHGETQYF.

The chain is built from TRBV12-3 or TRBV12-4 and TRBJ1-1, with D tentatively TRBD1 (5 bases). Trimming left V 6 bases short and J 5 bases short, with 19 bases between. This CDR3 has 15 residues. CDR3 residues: CASRSGPYYGTEAFF. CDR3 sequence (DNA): TGTGCCAGCAGATCGGGGCCTTATTATGGAACTGAAGCTTTCTTT.

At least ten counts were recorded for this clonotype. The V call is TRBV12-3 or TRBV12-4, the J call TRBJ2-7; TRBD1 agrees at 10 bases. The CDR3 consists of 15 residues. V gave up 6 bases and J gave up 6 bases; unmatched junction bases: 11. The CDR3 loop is CASSFHAGTGVEQYF. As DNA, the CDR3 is TGTGCCAGCAGCTTTCACGCCGGGACAGGGGTCGAGCAGTACTTC.

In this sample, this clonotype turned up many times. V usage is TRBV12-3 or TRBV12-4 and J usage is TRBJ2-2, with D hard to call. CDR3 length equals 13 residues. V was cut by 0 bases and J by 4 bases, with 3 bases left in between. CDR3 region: CASSLAVTGELFF. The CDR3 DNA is TGTGCCAGCAGTTTAGCGGTCACCGGGGAGCTGTTTTTT.

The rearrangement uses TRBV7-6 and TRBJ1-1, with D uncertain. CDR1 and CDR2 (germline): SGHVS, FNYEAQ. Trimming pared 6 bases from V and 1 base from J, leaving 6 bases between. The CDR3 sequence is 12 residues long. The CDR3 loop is CASSDENTEAFF. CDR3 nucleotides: TGTGCCAGCAGTGACGAGAACACTGAAGCTTTCTTT. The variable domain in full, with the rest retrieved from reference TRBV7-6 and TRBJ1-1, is GAGVSQSPRYKVTKRGQDVALRCDPISGHVSLYWYRQALGQGPEFLTYFNYEAQQDKSGLPNDRFSAERPEGSISTLTIQRTEQRDSAMYRCASSDENTEAFFGQGTRLTVV.

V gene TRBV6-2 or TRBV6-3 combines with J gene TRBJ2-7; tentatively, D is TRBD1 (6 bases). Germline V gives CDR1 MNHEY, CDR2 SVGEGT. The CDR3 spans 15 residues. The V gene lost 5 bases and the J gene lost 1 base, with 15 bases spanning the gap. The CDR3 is CASSPMDSGSYEQYF. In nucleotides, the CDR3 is TGTGCCAGCAGTCCAATGGACAGCGGATCCTACGAGCAGTACTTC.

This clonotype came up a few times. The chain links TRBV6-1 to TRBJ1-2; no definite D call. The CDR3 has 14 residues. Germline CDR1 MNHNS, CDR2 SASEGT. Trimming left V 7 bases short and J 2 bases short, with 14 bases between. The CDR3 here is CASTRGGWNYGYTF. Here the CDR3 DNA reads TGTGCCAGCACACGAGGCGGGTGGAACTATGGCTACACCTTC.

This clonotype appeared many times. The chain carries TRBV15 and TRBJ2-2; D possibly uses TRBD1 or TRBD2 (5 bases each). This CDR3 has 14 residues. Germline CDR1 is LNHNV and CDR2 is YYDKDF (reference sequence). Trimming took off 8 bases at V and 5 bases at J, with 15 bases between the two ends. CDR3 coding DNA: TGTGCCACCTCCCTGAGGGGAGAGACCGGGGAGCTGTTTTTT. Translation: CATSLRGETGELFF.

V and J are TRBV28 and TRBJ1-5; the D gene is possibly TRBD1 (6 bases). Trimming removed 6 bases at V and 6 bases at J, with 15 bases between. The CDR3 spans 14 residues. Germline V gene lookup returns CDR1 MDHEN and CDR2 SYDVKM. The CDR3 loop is CASSNGQFSQPQHF. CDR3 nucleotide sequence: TGTGCCAGCAGCAACGGACAGTTTAGTCAGCCCCAGCATTTT.

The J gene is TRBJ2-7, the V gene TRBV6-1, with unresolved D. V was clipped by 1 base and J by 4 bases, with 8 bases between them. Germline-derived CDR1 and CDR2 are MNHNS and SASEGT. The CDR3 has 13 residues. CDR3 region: CASSEEEFYEQYF. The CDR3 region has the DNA TGTGCCAGCAGTGAAGAAGAATTTTACGAGCAGTACTTC.

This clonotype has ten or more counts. The DNA for the CDR3 is TGTGCCAGCACGGGTCGTCTCTTCTCTGGGGCCAACGTCCTGACTTTC. Translating it yields CASTGRLFSGANVLTF. The chain recombines TRBV6-1 with TRBJ2-6; no firm D call. Germline CDR1 and CDR2: MNHNS and SASEGT. The CDR3 is 16 residues long. Trimming cost V 7 bases and J 0 bases, with 13 bases left between them.

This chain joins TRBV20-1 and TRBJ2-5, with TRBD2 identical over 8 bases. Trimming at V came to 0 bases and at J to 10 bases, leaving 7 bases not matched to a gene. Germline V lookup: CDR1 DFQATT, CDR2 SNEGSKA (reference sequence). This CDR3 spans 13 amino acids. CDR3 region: CSARELAARGQYF. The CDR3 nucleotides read TGCAGTGCTAGAGAACTAGCGGCTAGGGGCCAGTACTTC.

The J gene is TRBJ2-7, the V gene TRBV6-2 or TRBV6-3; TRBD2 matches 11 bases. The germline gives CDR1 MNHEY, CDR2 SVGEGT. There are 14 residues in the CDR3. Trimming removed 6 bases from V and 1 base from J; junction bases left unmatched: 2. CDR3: CASRRLAGSYEQYF. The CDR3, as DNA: TGTGCCAGCAGACGACTAGCGGGGTCCTACGAGCAGTACTTC.

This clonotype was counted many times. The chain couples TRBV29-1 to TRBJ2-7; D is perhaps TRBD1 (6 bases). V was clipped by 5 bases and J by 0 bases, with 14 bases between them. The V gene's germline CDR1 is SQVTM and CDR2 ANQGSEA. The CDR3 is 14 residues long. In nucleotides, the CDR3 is TGCAGCGTTTACAGGGTAGGGAACTCCTACGAGCAGTACTTC. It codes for CSVYRVGNSYEQYF.

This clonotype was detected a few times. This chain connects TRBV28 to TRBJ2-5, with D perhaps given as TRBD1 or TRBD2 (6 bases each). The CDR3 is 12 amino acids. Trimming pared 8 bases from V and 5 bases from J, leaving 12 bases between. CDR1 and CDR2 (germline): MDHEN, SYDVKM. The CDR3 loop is CASERRGETQYF. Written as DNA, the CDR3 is TGTGCCAGCGAGCGGAGGGGGGAGACCCAGTACTTC. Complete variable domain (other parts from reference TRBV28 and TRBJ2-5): DVKVTQSSRYLVKRTGEKVFLECVQDMDHENMFWYRQDPGLGLRLIYFSYDVKMKEKGDIPEGYSVSREKKERFSLILESASTNQTSMYLCASERRGETQYFGPGTRLLVL.